The 14 T cell receptor beta chains given below trace back to one sample, sequenced in a study of tumor-infiltrating lymphocytes in oesophageal squamous cell carcinoma. TCRdb reprocessed the PCR reads with MiXCR, giving one entry per CDR3 protein. Of some 20,000 distinct CDR3 sequences in the sample, roughly 53% were seen once. The sequenced material came from esophageal tumor tissue. The receptors shown here come from a male donor with esophageal squamous cell carcinoma.

Points on this clonotype: A junction end diverges from the germline sequence, so it may reflect a read error. This chain uses TRBV10-3 with TRBJ2-2; TRBD1 matches 8 bases. Germline V CDR1 and CDR2: ENHRY, SYGVKD. The CDR3 spans 15 residues. The CDR3: CAICEPGGITGELFF. CDR3 bases: TGTGCCATCTGTGAGCCAGGGGGCATAACCGGGGAGCTGTTTTTT.

The V call is TRBV7-9, the J call TRBJ1-3; no clear D. The CDR3 spans 14 residues. Per germline, CDR1 SEHNR and CDR2 FQNEAQ (reference sequence). Trimming took off 2 bases at V and 2 bases at J, with 7 bases between the two ends. The CDR3 nucleotides are TGTGCCAGCAGCTTATCTACGACTGGAAACACCATATATTTT. This sequence encodes CASSLSTTGNTIYF.

The chain recombines TRBV6-8 with TRBJ2-2; 11 nucleotides align to TRBD2. This CDR3 spans 13 amino acids. Looked up from germline, CDR1 is MNHGY and CDR2 is SAAAGT. V was clipped by 11 bases and J by 6 bases; unmatched bases: 5. For the CDR3, the DNA is TGTGCCCTTAGCGGGAGGGGTCCCGGGGAGCTGTTTTTT. The encoded protein is CALSGRGPGELFF.

This chain joins TRBV7-6 and TRBJ2-5; tentative D call: TRBD1 (5 bases). The J call is doubtful: the DNA matches TRBJ2-7 better. CDR3 length: 13 residues. CDR1 is SGHVS, CDR2 FNYEAQ, per germline. CDR3 loop: CASSLQGWDEQYF. In nucleotides, the CDR3 is TGTGCCAGCAGCTTGCAGGGTTGGGACGAGCAGTACTTC.

This clonotype was detected a few times. The gene calls are TRBV7-6 and TRBJ2-3; D gene ambiguous. The CDR3 runs 15 residues. The V gene's germline CDR1 is SGHVS and CDR2 FNYEAQ. Trimming took off 1 base at V and 4 bases at J, with 12 bases between the two ends. The CDR3 DNA reads TGTGCCAGCAGCTTAGGGTGGGCGGAAGCAGATACGCAGTATTTT. The encoded protein is CASSLGWAEADTQYF. Supplemented by reference TRBV7-6 and TRBJ2-3, the full variable domain reads GAGVSQSPRYKVTKRGQDVALRCDPISGHVSLYWYRQALGQGPEFLTYFNYEAQQDKSGLPNDRFSAERPEGSISTLTIQRTEQRDSAMYRCASSLGWAEADTQYFGPGTRLTVL.

This chain uses TRBV7-2 with TRBJ2-3; 9 bases map to TRBD2. The ends lost 6 bases at V and 2 bases at J; junction bases unmatched: 6. CDR1 is SGHTA and CDR2 is FQGNSA in the germline V gene. The CDR3 totals 15 residues. In DNA form, the CDR3 reads TGTGCCAGCAGGCGGACTAGCGACACCACAGATACGCAGTATTTT. Its protein product is CASRRTSDTTDTQYF.

This clonotype occurred once. V gene TRBV7-6 combines with J gene TRBJ2-6; D unresolved. The CDR3 covers 16 residues. V lost 5 bases, J lost 0 bases, and 11 bases lay in between. Germline lookup yields CDR1 SGHVS and CDR2 FNYEAQ. The CDR3 reads CASSPGLCSGANVLTF. In DNA form, the CDR3 reads TGTGCCAGCAGCCCCGGGCTGTGCTCTGGGGCCAACGTCCTGACTTTC.

V is TRBV7-2 and J is TRBJ2-1; either TRBD1 or TRBD2 may fit D (5 bases each). The CDR3 contains 16 residues. Germline V CDR1 and CDR2: SGHTA, FQGNSA. V lost 1 base and J 8 bases, leaving 18 bases between the germline ends. The CDR3: CASSLGPRGTGDEQFF. CDR3 DNA: TGTGCCAGCAGCTTAGGGCCACGGGGCACTGGAGATGAGCAGTTCTTC.

The chain combines TRBV7-2 with TRBJ2-3, with TRBD2 as a possible D gene (7 bases). Germline V gene data show CDR1 as SGHTA and CDR2 as FQGNSA. The CDR3 loop spans 17 amino acids. Trimming took 2 bases from V and 0 from J, leaving 15 bases between them. The CDR3: CASSLTFRGASTDTQYF. DNA for the CDR3: TGTGCCAGCAGCTTAACGTTTCGGGGGGCTAGCACAGATACGCAGTATTTT.

This clonotype is medium-sized in the sample. The chain has TRBV27 and TRBJ2-6; tentatively, D is TRBD1 (6 bases). The germline gives CDR1 MNHEY, CDR2 SMNVEV (reference sequence). The CDR3 is 20 residues long. Deletions cut 2 bases from V and 1 base from J, with 21 bases between. CDR3 DNA sequence: TGTGCCAGCAGTTTAGAATGGGGCCAGGGGTATCTTTCTGGGGCCAACGTCCTGACTTTC. It translates to CASSLEWGQGYLSGANVLTF.

Many counts were recorded for this clonotype. The chain couples TRBV6-4 to TRBJ2-2; D gene ambiguous. The V and J ends lost 0 bases and 0 bases respectively, with 2 bases between them. Germline V CDR1 and CDR2: MRHNA, SNTAGT. This CDR3 comprises 14 residues. CDR3 sequence reads: CASSDSTNTGELFF. The CDR3, as DNA: TGTGCCAGCAGTGACTCGACGAACACCGGGGAGCTGTTTTTT.

This clonotype was counted only a few times. The chain joins TRBV7-9 to TRBJ2-5, with TRBD2 matching over 10 bases. The assigned J gene may be wrong: the sequence end matches TRBJ2-7 better. Per the germline V gene, CDR1 is SEHNR and CDR2 is FQNEAQ (reference sequence). CDR3 length: 15 amino acids. The CDR3 DNA is TGTGCCAGCAGCTCGCTAGCGGGAGAAGCCTACGAGCAGTACTTC. The encoded protein is CASSSLAGEAYEQYF.

By share, this clonotype ranks as medium-sized. V usage is TRBV6-1 and J usage is TRBJ1-4, with TRBD1 identical over 9 bases. The CDR3 totals 15 residues. CDR1 and CDR2 from the germline V gene are MNHNS and SASEGT. The J segment lost 5 bases and the V segment lost 3 bases, leaving 4 bases of the junction unmatched. In DNA form, the CDR3 reads TGTGCCAGCAGTGAGACCGGGACAGGGAATGAAAAACTGTTTTTT. Amino acid sequence: CASSETGTGNEKLFF.

V and J are TRBV12-3 or TRBV12-4 and TRBJ1-1, with TRBD1 identical over 7 bases. This CDR3 is 15 amino acids long. The V and J ends lost 5 bases and 3 bases, in that order; junction bases with no gene match: 9. CDR3 region: CASSLRQGRDTEAFF. The CDR3 DNA is TGTGCCAGCAGTCTCCGACAGGGAAGGGACACTGAAGCTTTCTTT.